Following are 17 T cell receptor beta chains from one sample sequenced in a study of tumor-infiltrating lymphocytes in primary liver carcinoma. Joint extraction of RNA and DNA used roughly 17-32 mg of bulk tissue that was unsorted. TCR beta cDNA was reverse-transcribed from 450 to 500 ng of total RNA. The reaction used a constant-region primer and ProtoScript II reverse transcriptase. What produced the TCR beta libraries was three nested multiplex PCR rounds using slightly modified ARM-PCR. The opening two PCR rounds, 10 cycles each, paired TRBV1-TRBV30 forward primers with a C-beta reverse primer. TCRdb independently ran MiXCR on the multiplex PCR reads; one entry per CDR3 protein. This table has tens of thousands of distinct CDR3 sequences, 60% to 75% appearing once. The sequenced sample consisted of liver tumor tissue from sampling region 1. Indicated subset: tumor region T1, superior pole. The receptors here all came from a man aged 35-49 years with primary liver carcinoma and hepatitis B virus infection.

In this sample, this clonotype turned up once. The CDR3 loop is CSARVVSGPTEAFF. The DNA for the CDR3 is TGCAGTGCTAGAGTGGTGTCGGGGCCCACTGAAGCTTTCTTT. The chain carries TRBV20-1 and TRBJ1-1, with D possibly TRBD1 on 5 matching bases. Trimming removed 1 base from V and 4 bases from J, with 13 bases in between. The CDR3 is 14 residues long. Germline V lookup: CDR1 DFQATT, CDR2 SNEGSKA (reference sequence).

Turning to this clonotype: One end of the junction fails to match germline, which may point to a read error. The chain employs TRBV7-8 and TRBJ2-1; 9 bases are a match to TRBD2. Per the germline V gene, CDR1 is SGHVS and CDR2 is FQNEAQ. This CDR3 is built from 15 residues. CDR3 region: CASSKRGLANNEPFF. CDR3 DNA: TGTGCCAGCAGTAAAAGAGGACTAGCGAACAATGAGCCGTTCTTC.

For this clonotype: The junction shows a germline mismatch at one end, possibly a read error. CDR3 sequence (DNA): TGTACCAGCAGGGTTAACTGTGGCTACACCTTC. Translating it yields CTSRVNCGYTF. J is TRBJ1-2 and V is TRBV6-1, with D maybe TRBD1 (5 bases). From germline, CDR1 is MNHNS and CDR2 SASEGT. The CDR3 contains 11 residues.

A word on this clonotype: At one end, the junction sequence differs from germline, possibly due to a read error. The chain has TRBV6-5 and TRBJ2-1; maybe TRBD2 (6 bases). The germline V gene encodes CDR1 MNHEY and CDR2 SVGAGI. This CDR3 has 16 amino acids. As DNA, the CDR3 is TGTGCCAGCAGCCTGCGGGGAAGACTCGGGTACAATGAGCAGCTCTTC. Amino acids: CASSLRGRLGYNEQLF.

The V call is TRBV11-2, the J call TRBJ2-3; no clear D gene. Germline CDR1 reads SGHAT; CDR2 reads FQNNGV. Trimming took off 3 bases at V and 4 bases at J, with 11 bases between the two ends. The CDR3 has 14 residues. Here the CDR3 DNA reads TGTGCCAGCAGCTTTGGGTTCCCTCCAGATACGCAGTATTTT. Its translation is CASSFGFPPDTQYF.

As to this clonotype: A clone one base away is much larger, so this may be a read error. J is TRBJ2-1 and V is TRBV7-8, with TRBD2 matching 13 bases. Germline loops: CDR1 SGHVS, CDR2 FQNEAQ. V gave up 0 bases and J gave up 3 bases; unmatched junction bases: 8. The CDR3 length is 19 residues. CDR3 amino acids: CASSLAETSGRFYYNEQFF. The CDR3 DNA reads TGTGCCAGCAGCTTAGCAGAGACTAGCGGGAGGTTTTACTACAATGAGCAGTTCTTC.

As concerns this clonotype: It is unclear where the CDR3 begins or ends on the DNA, so no DNA is shown, and the CDR3 is as TCRdb lists it. The chain has TRBV6-6 and TRBJ1-6; the table's D gene call, TRBD1, was not cross checked with the DNA. Termini included, the CDR3 measures 14 amino acids. CDR1 MNHNY and CDR2 SVGAGI come from the germline V gene (reference sequence). Here the CDR3 reads CASRVGQGISPIHF.

At least ten counts were recorded for this clonotype. The V call is TRBV5-1, the J call TRBJ1-2; 8 bases are shared with TRBD1. CDR1 and CDR2 (germline): SGHRS, YFSETQ. The CDR3 contains 13 residues. Trimming at V came to 4 bases and at J to 8 bases, leaving 7 bases not matched to a gene. The CDR3 DNA follows: TGCGCCAGCAGCCCGGACAGGGAGAACGGCTACACCTTC. Translating gives CASSPDRENGYTF.

To note about this clonotype: The junction departs from germline at one end; a sequencing error may be responsible. The V and J genes are TRBV4-1 and TRBJ1-5; D unresolved. Per germline, CDR1 MGHRA and CDR2 YSYEKL. CDR3 length: 15 residues. The CDR3 region has the DNA TGCACCAGCAGCCAAGATGGAGGGAGCAATCAGCCCCATCATTTT. Amino acid sequence: CTSSQDGGSNQPHHF.

About this clonotype: The junction shows a germline mismatch at one end, possibly a read error. V is TRBV19 and J is TRBJ2-1; D might be TRBD1 or TRBD2, each matching 5 bases. The V gene's germline CDR1 is LNHDA and CDR2 SQIVND (reference sequence). The CDR3 is 14 residues long. The CDR3 sequence: CASSQGAPVDEQLF. In DNA, the CDR3 is TGTGCCAGCAGTCAGGGAGCTCCGGTCGATGAGCAGTTGTTC.

Concerning this clonotype itself: Mismatch with germline at one junction end may stem from a read error. The chain joins TRBV30 to TRBJ1-3; perhaps TRBD1 as D (5 bases). The germline CDR1 and CDR2 sequences are GTSNPN and SVGIG (reference sequence). The CDR3 sequence is 15 residues long. For the CDR3, the DNA is TGTGCCGCCGGACATGGGCTTTCCTCTGGAAACACCATATACTTT. This translates into CAAGHGLSSGNTIYF.

A remark on this clonotype: A much larger clone differs by one base, so this may be a read error. This chain links TRBV5-1 with TRBJ2-1; no firm D call. Germline CDR1 is SGHRS and CDR2 is YFSETQ. The CDR3 length is 9 residues. Trimming took 9 bases from V and 10 from J, leaving 8 bases between them. Here the CDR3 reads CAIKGEQFF. In nucleotides, the CDR3 is TGCGCCATAAAAGGAGAGCAGTTCTTC.

The CDR3 DNA reads as TGTGCCAGCAGCTTAGCAAAAGGCGGACAGCTACACGGGACCCAGTACTTC. This codes for CASSLAKGGQLHGTQYF. This chain connects TRBV11-1 to TRBJ2-5, with a tentative D call TRBD1 (6 bases). This CDR3 spans 17 amino acids. V lost 0 bases and J 7 bases, leaving 21 bases between the germline ends. The germline V gene encodes CDR1 SGHAT and CDR2 FQDESV (reference sequence).

In the case of this clonotype: The junction and the germline gene differ at one end; a read error may be behind it. This chain connects TRBV11-1 to TRBJ2-5; perhaps TRBD2 as D (5 bases). This CDR3 is built from 19 residues. The V gene's germline CDR1 is SGHAT and CDR2 FQDESV (reference sequence). For the CDR3, the DNA is TGTGCCAGCAGCCCGCTCCCGGAGGTCAGGAAGGGCTTCCAAGGGACCCAGTACTTC. Protein sequence: CASSPLPEVRKGFQGTQYF.

Turning to this clonotype: Since a much larger clone is just one base distant, this may be a read error. The chain is built from TRBV28 and TRBJ2-1; 7 bases are shared with TRBD2. Germline CDR1 is MDHEN and CDR2 is SYDVKM. This CDR3 has 16 residues. Trimming removed 5 bases from V and 7 bases from J; junction bases left unmatched: 14. This chain's CDR3 is CASSPWSREKRNEQFF. The CDR3 coding sequence is TGTGCCAGCAGTCCGTGGTCGCGGGAGAAGAGGAATGAGCAGTTCTTC.

Concerning this clonotype: Because it lacks the conserved phenylalanine or tryptophan at the end, this CDR3 is likely a read error. The chain uses TRBV11-2 and TRBJ2-5; the D gene is possibly TRBD1 (6 bases). CDR1 is SGHAT and CDR2 is FQNNGV in the germline V gene. The length of the CDR3 is 17 residues. CDR3 sequence reads: CASRLVSGGSRQETQYS. DNA for the CDR3: TGTGCCAGCAGATTAGTCAGTGGGGGCAGTCGGCAAGAGACCCAGTACTCA.

This chain uses TRBV5-4 with TRBJ2-1; 7 nucleotides line up with TRBD2. The CDR3 length is 15 residues. Germline V lookup: CDR1 SGHNT, CDR2 YYREEE (reference sequence). V lost 4 bases to trimming and J lost 6 bases; unmatched junction nucleotides: 10. CDR3 nucleotides: TGTGCCAGCAGCCCCTCGGGAGGTATCCGCAATGAGCAGTTCTTC. Residues: CASSPSGGIRNEQFF.